Listed below are T cell receptor beta chains from one sample, sequenced in a study of cytomegalovirus exposure and HLA in healthy donors. Sequenced by immunoSEQ multiplex PCR; TCRdb stores in-frame clones only, minus some. The ten top clones account for 6.5%, within a sample of under 200,000 clones. Material for sequencing was PBMCs. The origin of the receptors is a man aged 25-45 years in good health and CMV-seronegative. Both conserved end residues are part of each CDR3. Fields, in order: V gene, J gene, CDR3 length, CDR3 protein.

>TRBV5-1|TRBJ1-4|16
CASSLAVLDSLEKLFF
>TRBV28|TRBJ2-2|16
CASRLPGTGYTGELFF
>TRBV4-3|TRBJ2-5|19
CASSQGNLAGDLRGETQYF
>TRBV18|TRBJ1-2|13
CASSPDRTYGYTF
>TRBV27|TRBJ1-4|14
CASSPGLDNEKLFF
>TRBV7-9|TRBJ1-2|13
CASSLDREDGYTF
>TRBV30|TRBJ1-2|14
CAWATSGRLYGYTF
>TRBV5-1|TRBJ1-4|17
CASSSTGTGGTNEKLFF
>TRBV5-5|TRBJ1-2|14
CASSLAGEGTGYTF
>TRBV18|TRBJ1-1|15
CASSLLGQANTEAFF
>TRBV14|TRBJ1-3|13
CASGDSVGNTIYF
>TRBV28|TRBJ2-1|16
CASTIPASGSWNEQFF
>TRBV28|TRBJ2-7|14
CAYGSTSGTYEQYF
>TRBV19|TRBJ2-1|14
CASGPRTSSREQFF
>TRBV19|TRBJ1-5|15
CASSIATRGNQPQHF
>TRBV9|TRBJ2-3|16
CASSAEASSTTDTQYF
>TRBV18|TRBJ1-1|15
CASSPRQEANTEAFF
>TRBV2|TRBJ1-6|14
CASRIQGEGSPLHF
>TRBV18|TRBJ1-4|15
CASSPADRGDEKLFF
>TRBV2|TRBJ2-7|14
CASKGTERSYEQYF
>TRBV6-5|TRBJ1-4|14
CASSNGRGNEKLFF
>TRBV30|TRBJ2-5|11
CAWSLRETQYF
>TRBV9|TRBJ2-2|17
CASSVAVSGSDTGELFF
>TRBV25-1|TRBJ2-3|17
CASSENSGIRLPDTQYF